This TCR beta chain is from a study of lymphopenia after photon versus proton radiotherapy. Study findings and constraints: Better survival with proton therapy was suggested as possible, not demonstrated. A bigger post-nadir fall in TCR diversity correlated inversely with survival time in deceased patients. Post-nadir diversity loss with photons came from oligoclonal expansion, particularly CD8+ Temra cells. Relative stability marked proton patients; photon patients lost diversity and naive cells.

As for this clone: Its antigen remains unidentified.

The CDR3 totals 14 residues. Germline CDR1 and CDR2: MDHEN and SYDVKM. The V segment lost 5 bases and the J segment 7 bases; nucleotides outside the gene matches: 7. Some clones are missing from TCRdb's copy, which holds only in-frame ones; the method was immunoSEQ multiplex PCR. The table lists some 40,000 clones, roughly nine tenths of them singletons, with approximately 14% in the top ten. The starting material was peripheral blood, obtained from a patient treated with photon-based radiotherapy. V and J are TRBV28 and TRBJ2-1, with 8 bases that match TRBD1. The TCR comes from a man aged 60-69 years with cholangiocarcinoma. The CDR3 DNA reads TGTGCCAGCAGTCCCGGACAGGGATGGAATGAGCAGTTCTTC. Amino acids: CASSPGQGWNEQFF.